These T cell receptor beta chains were read from a single sample in a study of monozygotic twins with inflammatory bowel disease. TCRdb derives one entry per CDR3 protein from the 5' RACE reads, leaving out DNA. This sample's clone table lists over 100,000 distinct CDR3 sequences. Sequenced material: blood. The receptors here all came from a human donor with ulcerative colitis or Crohn's disease, or a healthy co-twin of an affected twin (not recorded which). CDR3s include the opening cysteine and the closing phenylalanine or tryptophan.

J: TRBJ1-1; V: TRBV20-1; length: 14; CDR3: CSARGQGRFTEAFF
J: TRBJ1-6; V: TRBV27; length: 20; CDR3: CASSPASMRRAGGTRGALHF
J: TRBJ1-1; V: TRBV5-6; length: 14; CDR3: CASSFYRVGTEAFF
J: TRBJ2-1; V: TRBV5-1; length: 12; CDR3: CASSSYYNEQFF
J: TRBJ1-1; V: TRBV12-5; length: 14; CDR3: CASGLSAGETEAFF
J: TRBJ2-1; V: TRBV15; length: 16; CDR3: CATSREGTGVINEQFF
J: TRBJ2-1; V: TRBV20-1; length: 15; CDR3: CSAPRGSGDYNEQFF
J: TRBJ2-5; V: TRBV18; length: 17; CDR3: CASSPLRTSGGSETQYF
J: TRBJ2-7; V: TRBV5-1; length: 16; CDR3: CASSPGLSGGLYEQYF
J: TRBJ2-5; V: TRBV3-1; length: 15; CDR3: CASNRGSMKGETQYF
J: TRBJ2-5; V: TRBV10-3; length: 16; CDR3: CAISGGLAGVGETRYF
J: TRBJ2-2; V: TRBV10-3; length: 15; CDR3: CAISVSSTNTGELFF
J: TRBJ1-1; V: TRBV6-6; length: 14; CDR3: CASSHRQGGTEAFF
J: TRBJ2-1; V: TRBV27; length: 16; CDR3: CASSSYRGAAYNEQFF
J: TRBJ2-7; V: TRBV4-3; length: 16; CDR3: CASSHLGAGGPDEQYF
J: TRBJ2-3; V: TRBV9; length: 14; CDR3: CASSIVGEADTQYF
J: TRBJ2-1; V: TRBV20-1; length: 13; CDR3: CSAPSTGSGAQFF
J: TRBJ2-3; V: TRBV7-9; length: 14; CDR3: CASSLPQTTDTQYF
J: TRBJ2-3; V: TRBV20-1; length: 14; CDR3: CSARESTLSDTQYF
J: TRBJ1-6; V: TRBV2; length: 14; CDR3: CASSLRDRNSPLHF
J: TRBJ2-1; V: TRBV4-3; length: 16; CDR3: CASSQAPGQVYNEQFF
J: TRBJ2-2; V: TRBV6-5; length: 15; CDR3: CASSYQVTVTGELFF